This T cell receptor beta chain was documented in a study of monozygotic twins with inflammatory bowel disease. Study outcomes and limitations: IBD patients exhibited fewer clonotypes shared with other individuals than healthy twins, particularly with disease activity.

Collection yielded roughly 2.5 ml of blood per donor. Without any T cell sorting, total RNA was isolated from whole blood. During cDNA synthesis, UMIs that each contained a 6-nucleotide sample barcode were added by means of template switching. TCRdb reprocessed the 5' RACE reads, keeping one entry per CDR3 protein, no DNA. The sample holds 350,000 to 550,000 distinct CDR3 sequences. The CDR3 is 14 residues long. Germline loops: CDR1 SEHNR, CDR2 FQNEAQ (reference sequence). Notes on this clonotype: No antigen is known for it.

The chain carries TRBV7-9 and TRBJ1-1. The sequence derives from a human donor with ulcerative colitis or Crohn's disease, or a healthy co-twin of an affected twin (not recorded which). Sequencing used blood. This chain's CDR3 is CASSGGRQSTEAFF.